A single sample gave rise to the 13 T cell receptor beta chains below, sequenced in a study of glioma-infiltrating T cells. Using RNA template, CDR3s of TCR alpha and beta were amplified with iRepertoire arm-PCR. Using its own MiXCR run on the multiplex PCR reads, TCRdb lists one record per CDR3 protein. There are some 99,000 distinct CDR3 sequences in the sample; less than 30% occur only once, and roughly 30% lies in the top ten. The sample consisted of glioma tissue, nonneoplastic brain tissue, or PBMCs (not recorded which). These receptors were collected from a human donor with low-grade glioma or glioblastoma, undergoing nonglioma brain surgery, or in good health (not recorded which).

The V and J genes are TRBV27 and TRBJ2-1, with TRBD2 identical over 8 bases. CDR1 is MNHEY and CDR2 is SMNVEV in the germline V gene (reference sequence). Trimming cost V 6 bases and J 4 bases; bases outside gene matches: 8. CDR3 length: 15 residues. The CDR3 DNA sequence: TGTGCCAGCAGGGGACTAGGAATGAAATACAATGAGCAGTTCTTC. Its protein is CASRGLGMKYNEQFF.

About this clonotype: One end of the junction varies from germline; a read error may be responsible. The chain carries TRBV11-2 and TRBJ2-7, with TRBD1 matching 8 bases. Germline V CDR1 and CDR2: SGHAT, FQNNGV. The CDR3 covers 13 residues. The CDR3 is CASSSRTGRELYF. DNA of the CDR3: TGTGCCAGCAGCTCCAGGACAGGGCGAGAGCTGTACTTC.

The table lists this clonotype with many counts. The J gene is TRBJ1-2, the V gene TRBV12-3 or TRBV12-4, with D possibly TRBD1 on 5 matching bases. V was trimmed by 0 bases and J by 2 bases, leaving 7 bases between them. The CDR3 covers 14 residues. The CDR3 DNA sequence: TGTGCCAGCAGTTTAGCAGGGGAAAACTATGGCTACACCTTC. Encoded protein: CASSLAGENYGYTF.

Many counts were recorded for this clonotype. The chain recombines TRBV28 with TRBJ1-5; D may be TRBD1 (5 bases). Germline CDR1 is MDHEN and CDR2 is SYDVKM. The CDR3 extends over 13 amino acids. V lost 7 bases to trimming and J lost 6 bases, with 13 bases between them. In nucleotides, the CDR3 is TGTGCCAGCACCATACATCAGGGTCAGCCCCAGCATTTT. Protein: CASTIHQGQPQHF.

Ten or more counts support this clonotype. CDR3 residues: CASSPIAGRSYNEQFF. CDR3 DNA: TGTGCCAGCTCACCAATAGCGGGACGCTCCTACAATGAGCAGTTCTTC. This chain connects TRBV18 to TRBJ2-1; 8 nucleotides line up with TRBD2. V was clipped by 2 bases and J by 0 bases; unmatched bases: 3. Germline V gene sequence: CDR1 KGHSH, CDR2 LQKENI. The CDR3 has 16 amino acids.

Concerning this clonotype itself: A much larger clone differs from this one at a single base, so this may be a read error. The chain couples TRBV7-2 to TRBJ2-7; perhaps TRBD1 as D (5 bases). From germline, CDR1 is SGHTA and CDR2 FQGNSA. Between the trimmed V and J ends, which lost 4 bases and 7 bases, there was a span of 11 bases. The CDR3 sequence is 12 residues long. CDR3 nucleotide sequence: TGTGCCAGCAGCTATGGGGCGGAGGAGCAGTACTTC. Translating it yields CASSYGAEEQYF.

The V call is TRBV3-1, the J call TRBJ2-7; D is uncertain. Germline loops: CDR1 LGHDT, CDR2 YNNKEL (reference sequence). This CDR3 contains 13 residues. V gave up 0 bases and J gave up 2 bases, with 5 bases separating them. CDR3 protein: CASSQENTYEQYF. The CDR3 bases are TGTGCCAGCAGCCAAGAAAACACCTACGAGCAGTACTTC.

V and J are TRBV12-3 or TRBV12-4 and TRBJ2-1; 8 bases agree with TRBD1. The CDR3 has 15 residues. The junction had 9 bases not matched to a gene; V was cut back by 4 bases and J by 7 bases. CDR3 DNA sequence: TGTGCCAGCAGTTCAAACAGGGACAGGCGGAATGAGCAGTTCTTC. Its protein is CASSSNRDRRNEQFF.

This clonotype was observed at least ten times. J is TRBJ2-3 and V is TRBV5-1; 9 bases are a match to TRBD2. Germline V CDR1 and CDR2: SGHRS, YFSETQ. The CDR3 contains 16 residues. Trimming at V came to 0 bases and at J to 2 bases, leaving 4 bases not matched to a gene. Written as DNA, the CDR3 is TGCGCCAGCAGCTTGGGTAGCGGGGGATACACAGATACGCAGTATTTT. Translation gives CASSLGSGGYTDTQYF.

The genes are TRBV29-1 and TRBJ2-3; 11 positions agree with TRBD2. The CDR3 contains 14 residues. Germline CDR1 and CDR2: SQVTM and ANQGSEA. Unmatched junction bases numbered 7, after V lost 7 bases and J lost 4 bases. CDR3: CSAGSGGGADTQYF. The CDR3 DNA is TGCAGCGCTGGTAGCGGGGGGGGGGCAGATACGCAGTATTTT.

The chain carries TRBV4-1 and TRBJ1-1, with D perhaps TRBD1 (6 bases). V was clipped by 4 bases and J by 0 bases, with 15 bases between them. Germline V lookup: CDR1 MGHRA, CDR2 YSYEKL. The length of the CDR3 is 16 residues. The CDR3 is CASSPLPGQMNTEAFF. For the CDR3, the DNA is TGCGCCAGCAGCCCCTTACCGGGACAAATGAACACTGAAGCTTTCTTT.

This clonotype showed up just a few times. The chain joins TRBV19 to TRBJ2-1; 7 positions agree with TRBD2. V trimming: 8 bases; J trimming: 6 bases; junction bases outside the gene matches: 10. The CDR3 runs to 14 residues. CDR1 is LNHDA and CDR2 is SQIVND in the germline V gene (reference sequence). CDR3 amino acids: CASAPARELNEQFF. CDR3 nucleotide sequence: TGTGCCAGTGCACCCGCGCGGGAGCTCAATGAGCAGTTCTTC. The whole variable domain, filled in from reference TRBV19 and TRBJ2-1, reads DGGITQSPKYLFRKEGQNVTLSCEQNLNHDAMYWYRQDPGQGLRLIYYSQIVNDFQKGDIAEGYSVSREKKESFPLTVTSAQKNPTAFYLCASAPARELNEQFFGPGTRLTVL.

This clonotype was seen at least ten times. The CDR3 nucleotides read TGCGCCAGCAGCTTGGGGGGGCCGGAGTATGGCTACACCTTC. This translates into CASSLGGPEYGYTF. This chain connects TRBV5-1 to TRBJ1-2; tentative D call: TRBD1 (6 bases). Germline V gene data show CDR1 as SGHRS and CDR2 as YFSETQ. The CDR3 loop spans 14 amino acids. V was trimmed by 0 bases and J by 5 bases, leaving 11 bases between them.